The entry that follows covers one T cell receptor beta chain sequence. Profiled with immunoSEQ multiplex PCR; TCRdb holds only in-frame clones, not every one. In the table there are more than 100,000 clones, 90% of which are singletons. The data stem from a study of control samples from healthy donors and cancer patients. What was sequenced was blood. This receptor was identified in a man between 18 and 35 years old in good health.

This chain's CDR3 is CASSLQGQGADGYTF. CDR3 coding DNA: TGTGCCAGCAGCTTACAGGGACAGGGGGCGGATGGCTACACCTTC. V usage is TRBV7-3 and J usage is TRBJ1-2; 12 positions agree with TRBD1. V lost 2 bases and J lost 6; bases outside the gene matches: 4. The germline V gene encodes CDR1 SGHTA and CDR2 FQGTGA. The CDR3 is 15 amino acids.